The 10 T cell receptor beta chains below were found in one sample sequenced in a study of cytotoxic CD8 clonotypes in ibrutinib-treated CLL. Produced via immunoSEQ multiplex PCR; TCRdb's table is partial and in-frame only. Among approximately 32,000 clones listed, approximately 45% were seen once. The sample here was PBMCs, taken before ibrutinib treatment. These receptors were taken from a human donor with chronic lymphocytic leukemia.

This sequence joins TRBV28 and TRBJ2-7; the D gene is possibly TRBD2 (6 bases). The CDR3 runs 14 residues. Germline V lookup: CDR1 MDHEN, CDR2 SYDVKM. V was shortened by 4 bases and J by 5 bases, with 15 bases between the two germline ends. The CDR3 is CASSYAGYGNEQYF. For the CDR3, the DNA is TGTGCCAGCAGTTACGCGGGATACGGGAACGAGCAGTACTTC.

This clone came up a few times. The chain links TRBV7-9 to TRBJ1-3; D remains ambiguous. Trimming cost V 2 bases and J 4 bases, with 6 bases left between them. Germline CDR1 reads SEHNR; CDR2 reads FQNEAQ (reference sequence). CDR3 length equals 13 residues. The DNA of the CDR3 is TGTGCCAGCAGCTTAAGACCGGGAAACACCATATATTTT. This encodes CASSLRPGNTIYF.

The chain carries TRBV5-5 and TRBJ2-3; D is perhaps TRBD2 (6 bases). This CDR3 contains 16 residues. V was pared by 6 bases and J by 3 bases, with 20 bases between. Germline CDR1 and CDR2: SGHKS and YYEKEE (reference sequence). CDR3 bases: TGTGCCAGCACCGACCCGCGACTAGGAGGGACAGATACGCAGTATTTT. Encoded protein: CASTDPRLGGTDTQYF.

The table lists this clone with a few counts. The V and J genes are TRBV30 and TRBJ2-1; D might be TRBD2 (5 bases). The CDR3 totals 13 residues. Germline V gene sequence: CDR1 GTSNPN, CDR2 SVGIG (reference sequence). Trimming took off 1 base at V and 2 bases at J, with 6 bases between the two ends. CDR3 amino acids: CAWSGTAYNEQFF. In DNA form, the CDR3 reads TGTGCCTGGAGTGGGACTGCCTACAATGAGCAGTTCTTC.

In its sample, this clone was seen a few times. The chain recombines TRBV10-2 with TRBJ2-7; maybe TRBD2 (5 bases). The V end lost 6 bases, the J end lost 0 bases, and 12 bases lay between the germline ends. Germline V gene lookup returns CDR1 WSHSY and CDR2 SAAADI. This CDR3 is built from 14 residues. The CDR3 protein is CASRAAADSYEQYF. The CDR3 coding sequence is TGCGCCAGCAGAGCGGCGGCGGACTCCTACGAGCAGTACTTC.

This clone was seen more than once but under ten times. The J gene is TRBJ1-3, the V gene TRBV9; D unresolved. Trimming stripped 4 bases from V and 0 bases from J, with 5 bases between. The CDR3 spans 13 residues. Germline V gives CDR1 SGDLS, CDR2 YYNGEE. For the CDR3, the DNA is TGTGCCAGCAGCTACAACTCTGGAAACACCATATATTTT. The encoded protein is CASSYNSGNTIYF.

This rearrangement joins TRBV5-5 to TRBJ1-5, with 8 bases aligning to TRBD1. With 5 bases clipped from V and 11 bases from J, the junction kept 15 bases outside the gene matches. The CDR3 covers 15 residues. Germline values: CDR1 SGHKS, CDR2 YYEKEE (reference sequence). The CDR3 spells CASSPRGLLGVTQHF. In nucleotides, the CDR3 is TGTGCCAGCAGTCCCAGGGGGCTCCTGGGCGTAACCCAGCATTTT.

The chain couples TRBV5-1 to TRBJ2-7, with 10 positions matching TRBD1. This CDR3 is 16 amino acids long. Germline V gene lookup returns CDR1 SGHRS and CDR2 YFSETQ. V lost 4 bases and J lost 4; bases outside the gene matches: 11. CDR3 coding DNA: TGCGCCAGCAGCGATTGGACAGGGGGGCCAAGTTACGAGCAGTACTTC. Translated: CASSDWTGGPSYEQYF.

The chain couples TRBV25-1 to TRBJ1-3, with D uncertain. Trimming left V 3 bases short and J 4 bases short, with 10 bases between. Germline V CDR1 and CDR2: MGHDK, SYGVNS. The CDR3 has 14 amino acids. The CDR3 region has the DNA TGTGCCAGCAGTGATACGGGAGGGGGAAACACCATATATTTT. It specifies CASSDTGGGNTIYF. Variable domain in full (rest from reference TRBV25-1 and TRBJ1-3): EADIYQTPRYLVIGTGKKITLECSQTMGHDKMYWYQQDPGMELHLIHYSYGVNSTEKGDLSSESTVSRIRTEHFPLTLESARPSHTSQYLCASSDTGGGNTIYFGEGSWLTVV.

A few counts support this clone. This sequence joins TRBV2 and TRBJ1-5, with 8 bases aligning to TRBD1. Germline loops: CDR1 SNHLY, CDR2 FYNNEI. V was clipped by 6 bases and J by 11 bases; unmatched bases: 15. CDR3 length: 15 residues. The CDR3 loop is CASRPLTGAQTTQHF. The CDR3 nucleotides read TGTGCCAGCAGGCCCCTGACAGGGGCGCAGACAACCCAGCATTTT.